This T cell receptor beta chain was found in a study of blood T cell repertoires in COVID-19. Across the whole study: Sources were T cells, B-cell-depleted T cells, or PBMCs; the material itself was cDNA or gDNA.

The CDR3 is made up of 14 amino acids. V shed 6 bases, J shed 5 bases, and the junction held 6 bases outside the gene matches. Germline CDR1 is MRHNA and CDR2 is SNTAGT. Per the original methods: It was from reference gene primer amplification that nucleated cell counts were estimated. TCRdb's copy holds only in-frame clones and misses some; the assay was immunoSEQ multiplex PCR. Clone size and the V and J calls come from that table; the DNA yielded D and trimming. The data contain about 240,000 clones, 75% to 90% of them singletons. Sequencing used peripheral blood. The TCR was taken from a man aged 55 to 70 who had recovered from COVID-19. The rearrangement uses TRBV6-4 and TRBJ1-1; 10 bases fit TRBD1. The CDR3 reads CASRETGGETEAFF. Written as DNA, the CDR3 is TGTGCCAGCAGAGAGACAGGGGGCGAAACTGAAGCTTTCTTT.